The source of this T cell receptor (beta chain) is a study of blood T cell repertoires in COVID-19. Sequencing used immunoSEQ multiplex PCR; TCRdb keeps in-frame clones, though not all of them. The data show almost 200,000 clones, approximately 88% seen once. This sequence originates from a woman between 18 and 29 years old who had recovered from COVID-19. Sequenced input: PBMCs or T cells enriched from blood (not recorded which).

The CDR3 reads CASRTGTYEQYF. The CDR3 region has the DNA TGCGCCAGCAGGACAGGGACCTACGAGCAGTACTTC. The chain joins TRBV5-1 to TRBJ2-7, with 7 bases that match TRBD1. The CDR3 has 12 amino acids. Germline V gives CDR1 SGHRS, CDR2 YFSETQ. The ends lost 5 bases at V and 2 bases at J; junction bases unmatched: 1.